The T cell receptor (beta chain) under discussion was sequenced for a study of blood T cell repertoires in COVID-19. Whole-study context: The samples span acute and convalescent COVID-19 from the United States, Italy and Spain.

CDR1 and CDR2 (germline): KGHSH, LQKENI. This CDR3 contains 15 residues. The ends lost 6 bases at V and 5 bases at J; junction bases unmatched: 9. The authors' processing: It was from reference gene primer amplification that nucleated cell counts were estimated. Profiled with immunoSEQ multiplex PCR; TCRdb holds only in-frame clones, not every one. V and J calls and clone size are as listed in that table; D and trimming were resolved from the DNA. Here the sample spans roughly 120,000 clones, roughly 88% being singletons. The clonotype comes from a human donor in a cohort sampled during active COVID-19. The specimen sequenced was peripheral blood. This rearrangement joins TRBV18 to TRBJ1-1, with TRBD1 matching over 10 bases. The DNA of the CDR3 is TGTGCCAGCTCCCAGGGACAGGGGCTTTGGACTGAAGCTTTCTTT. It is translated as CASSQGQGLWTEAFF. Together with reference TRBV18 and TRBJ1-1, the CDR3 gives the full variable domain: NAGVMQNPRHLVRRRGQEARLRCSPMKGHSHVYWYRQLPEEGLKFMVYLQKENIIDESGMPKERFSAEFPKEGPSILRIQQVVRGDSAAYFCASSQGQGLWTEAFFGQGTRLTVV.